This T cell receptor beta chain appears in the sequencing data of a study of blood T cell repertoires in COVID-19. The data were produced by immunoSEQ multiplex PCR, yet TCRdb's version contains in-frame clones alone and is incomplete. The data show about 350,000 clones, roughly 90% seen once. This CDR3 has 14 amino acids. Germline-derived CDR1 and CDR2 are SGHRS and YFSETQ. Losses at the gene ends were 2 bases for V and 1 base for J; bases not matched to a gene: 2. The TCR originated in a woman aged 25-40 years who had recovered from COVID-19. The chain carries TRBV5-1 and TRBJ1-2, with 7 bases aligning to TRBD1. The sample consisted of PBMCs or T cells enriched from blood (not recorded which). For the CDR3, the DNA is TGCGCCAGCAGCTTTAACAGGGGTAACTATGGCTACACCTTC. It translates to CASSFNRGNYGYTF.